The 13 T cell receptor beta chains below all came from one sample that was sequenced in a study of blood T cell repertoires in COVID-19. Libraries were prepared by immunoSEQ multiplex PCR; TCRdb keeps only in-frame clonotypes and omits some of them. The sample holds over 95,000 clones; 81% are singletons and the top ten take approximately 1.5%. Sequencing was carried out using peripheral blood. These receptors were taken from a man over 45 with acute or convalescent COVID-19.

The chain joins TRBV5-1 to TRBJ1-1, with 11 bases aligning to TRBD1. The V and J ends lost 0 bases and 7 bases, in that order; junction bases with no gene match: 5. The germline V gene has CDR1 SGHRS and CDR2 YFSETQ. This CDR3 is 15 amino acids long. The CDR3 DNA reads TGCGCCAGCAGCTTGGTAGGACAGGGGGCCTTTGAAGCTTTCTTT. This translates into CASSLVGQGAFEAFF.

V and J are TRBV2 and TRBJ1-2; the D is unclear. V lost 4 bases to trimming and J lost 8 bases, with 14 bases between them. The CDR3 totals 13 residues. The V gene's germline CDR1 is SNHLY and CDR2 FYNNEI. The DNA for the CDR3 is TGTGCCAGCAGTGTGGAATCCGGGTGGGGCTACACCTTC. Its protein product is CASSVESGWGYTF.

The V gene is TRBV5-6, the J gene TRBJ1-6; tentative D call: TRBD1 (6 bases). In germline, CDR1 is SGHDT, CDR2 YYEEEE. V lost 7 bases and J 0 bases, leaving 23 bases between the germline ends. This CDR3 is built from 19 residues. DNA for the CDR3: TGTGCCAGCGGCCAGCTTGGCACAGGGATAGGCTCCTATAATTCACCCCTCCACTTT. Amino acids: CASGQLGTGIGSYNSPLHF.

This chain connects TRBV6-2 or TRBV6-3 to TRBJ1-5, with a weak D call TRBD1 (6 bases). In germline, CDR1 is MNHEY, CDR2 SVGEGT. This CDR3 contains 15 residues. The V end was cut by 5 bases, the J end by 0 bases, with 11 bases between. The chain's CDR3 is CASSAQGYSNQPQHF. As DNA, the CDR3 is TGTGCCAGCAGTGCCCAGGGGTATAGCAATCAGCCCCAGCATTTT.

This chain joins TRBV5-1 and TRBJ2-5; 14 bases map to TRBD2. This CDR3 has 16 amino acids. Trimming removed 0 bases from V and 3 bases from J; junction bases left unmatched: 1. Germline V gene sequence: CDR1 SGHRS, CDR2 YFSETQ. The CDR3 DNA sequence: TGCGCCAGCAGCTTGGGGACTAGCGGGGGGAAAGAGACCCAGTACTTC. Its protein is CASSLGTSGGKETQYF.

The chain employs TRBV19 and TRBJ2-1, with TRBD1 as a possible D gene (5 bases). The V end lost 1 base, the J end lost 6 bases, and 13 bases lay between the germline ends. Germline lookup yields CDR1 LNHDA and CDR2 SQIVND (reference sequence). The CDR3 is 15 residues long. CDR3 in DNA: TGTGCCAGTAGTATAGTCGACTCAGGGTCCAATGAGCAGTTCTTC. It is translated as CASSIVDSGSNEQFF.

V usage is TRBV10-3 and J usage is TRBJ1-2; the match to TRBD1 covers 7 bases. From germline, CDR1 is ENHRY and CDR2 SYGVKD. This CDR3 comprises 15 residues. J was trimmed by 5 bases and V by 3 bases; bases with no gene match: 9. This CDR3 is CAISDHRTGPYGYTF. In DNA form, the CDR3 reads TGTGCCATCAGTGACCACCGGACAGGCCCATATGGCTACACCTTC.

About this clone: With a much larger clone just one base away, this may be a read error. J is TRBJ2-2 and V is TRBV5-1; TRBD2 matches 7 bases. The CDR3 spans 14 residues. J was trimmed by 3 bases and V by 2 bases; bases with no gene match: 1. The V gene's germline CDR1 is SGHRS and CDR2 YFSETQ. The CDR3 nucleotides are TGCGCCAGCAGCTTTCGGGGGGACACCGGGGAGCTGTTTTTT. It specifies CASSFRGDTGELFF.

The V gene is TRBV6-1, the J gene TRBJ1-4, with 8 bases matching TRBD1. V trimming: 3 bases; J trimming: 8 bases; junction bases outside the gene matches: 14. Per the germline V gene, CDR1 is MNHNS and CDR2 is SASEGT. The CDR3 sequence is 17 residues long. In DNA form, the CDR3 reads TGTGCCAGCAGTGACCGCGAGGGCAGGGGGCGTTGGGAAAAACTGTTTTTT. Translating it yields CASSDREGRGRWEKLFF.

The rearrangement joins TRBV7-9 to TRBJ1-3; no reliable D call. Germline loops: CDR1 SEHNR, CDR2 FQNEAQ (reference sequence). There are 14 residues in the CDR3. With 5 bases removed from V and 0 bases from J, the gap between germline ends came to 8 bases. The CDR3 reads CASSRLNSGNTIYF. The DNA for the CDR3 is TGTGCCAGCAGCCGACTAAACTCTGGAAACACCATATATTTT.

The CDR3: CASSLQGAGFGNTIYF. Here the CDR3 DNA reads TGTGCCAGCAGTTTACAGGGGGCAGGGTTTGGAAACACCATATATTTT. The chain couples TRBV6-5 to TRBJ1-3; 9 bases fit TRBD1. Germline CDR1 and CDR2: MNHEY and SVGAGI. CDR3 length equals 16 residues. Trimming took 4 bases from V and 3 from J; bases not matched to a gene: 7.

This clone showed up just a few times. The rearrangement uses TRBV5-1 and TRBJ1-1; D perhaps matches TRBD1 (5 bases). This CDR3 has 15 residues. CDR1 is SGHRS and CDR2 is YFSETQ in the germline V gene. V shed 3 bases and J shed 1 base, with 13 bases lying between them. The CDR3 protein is CASSSDGHTNTEAFF. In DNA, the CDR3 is TGCGCCAGCAGCTCGGATGGACACACGAACACTGAAGCTTTCTTT. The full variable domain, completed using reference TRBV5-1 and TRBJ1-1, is KAGVTQTPRYLIKTRGQQVTLSCSPISGHRSVSWYQQTPGQGLQFLFEYFSETQRNKGNFPGRFSGRQFSNSRSEMNVSTLELGDSALYLCASSSDGHTNTEAFFGQGTRLTVV.

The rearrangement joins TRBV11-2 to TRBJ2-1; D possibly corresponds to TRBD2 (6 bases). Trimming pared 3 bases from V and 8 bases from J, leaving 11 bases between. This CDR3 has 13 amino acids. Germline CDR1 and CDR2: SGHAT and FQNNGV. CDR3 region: CASSFGGVDEQFF. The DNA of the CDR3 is TGTGCCAGCAGCTTTGGCGGGGTGGATGAGCAGTTCTTC.